Listed here is a single TCR beta chain. The antigen is undetermined. The treatment is: 19 received Ad26.COV2.S at low or high dose, single or two shots; roughly five received placebo; per-sample allocation not given. Collection of the samples took place on day 63 after the first injection of vaccine or placebo. The donor was a Boston adult aged 18-55 years. It was Wuhan-strain SARS-CoV-2 spike that the Ad26 vaccine vector expressed. The sample is drawn from a study of Ad26.COV2.S vaccination and SARS-CoV-2 variants. Across the study: Administration of Ad26.COV2.S was intramuscular, either once or twice 56 days apart. Notes on the study in general: Researchers reported similar non-spike TCR breadth in vaccine and placebo recipients.

Only in-frame clones appear in the TCRdb table, and some are missing; sequencing was by immunoSEQ multiplex PCR. The sample shows roughly 300,000 clones, approximately 90% of them seen only once. This receptor was identified in a person aged 18-65 years who received the Ad26.COV2.S COVID-19 vaccine or a placebo. This specimen was peripheral blood, taken in a trial of Ad26.COV2.S vaccine versus placebo.

The CDR3 DNA reads as TGTGCCTGGTTTGGGGCCATCTCCGGTGGCTACACCTTC. This sequence encodes CAWFGAISGGYTF. V is TRBV30 and J is TRBJ1-2, with D possibly matching TRBD1 (5 bases). V lost 5 bases and J 7 bases, leaving 17 bases between the germline ends. The germline V gene has CDR1 GTSNPN and CDR2 SVGIG (reference sequence). CDR3 length: 13 amino acids.